This TCR beta chain was observed in a study of shared clonotypes between healthy human individuals. The CDR3 length is 15 residues. The V segment lost 5 bases and the J segment 3 bases; nucleotides outside the gene matches: 4. Germline V gene sequence: CDR1 MDHEN, CDR2 SYDVKM. The protocol was immunoSEQ multiplex PCR, while the TCRdb copy is restricted to in-frame clones and leaves out a portion. The profile shows about 1.5 million clones, 95% to 99% of them singletons. Material for sequencing was naive CD4+ T cells sorted from blood. Subset described: CD45RA+ positively selected. The rearrangement joins TRBV28 to TRBJ1-4, with 9 nucleotides matching TRBD1. This TCR was sampled from a man aged 30-40 years in good health. CDR3 DNA sequence: TGTGCCAGCAGTCAACAGGGGGCGGCTAATGAAAAACTGTTTTTT. Protein sequence: CASSQQGAANEKLFF.